The 3 T cell receptor beta chains below come from one sample, sequenced in a study of PD-1 blockade in classical Hodgkin lymphoma. This table comes from immunoSEQ multiplex PCR, and its TCRdb copy is limited to in-frame clones, with some not included. The sample lists about 43,000 clones, approximately 79% occurring once. Each and every patient relapsed after autologous stem cell transplantation, and patients got differing brentuximab vedotin exposure. The specimen comprised peripheral blood mononuclear cells (PBMCs), sampled before the second cycle of nivolumab. These receptor sequences come from a human donor with classical Hodgkin lymphoma.

The rearrangement links TRBV11-2 to TRBJ2-5, with D possibly being TRBD2 (6 bases). V gave up 3 bases and J gave up 5 bases, with 7 bases separating them. The V gene's germline CDR1 is SGHAT and CDR2 FQNNGV. The CDR3 spans 12 residues. CDR3 DNA: TGTGCCAGCAGCTTGGAGGGGGAGACCCAGTACTTC. Translation gives CASSLEGETQYF.

This clone came up a few times. At the DNA level, this CDR3 is encoded by other sequences in the same sample as well. J is TRBJ1-5 and V is TRBV11-2; tentative D call: TRBD1 (5 bases). Germline V gene sequence: CDR1 SGHAT, CDR2 FQNNGV. CDR3 size: 14 residues. V was pared by 5 bases and J by 7 bases, with 15 bases between. CDR3 amino acids: CASSPHGGGQPQHF. The CDR3, as DNA: TGTGCCAGCAGCCCCCACGGCGGGGGACAGCCCCAGCATTTT.

J is TRBJ2-7 and V is TRBV6-5; 7 positions match TRBD1. J was trimmed by 5 bases and V by 8 bases; bases with no gene match: 12. CDR3 size: 14 residues. Germline CDR1 is MNHEY and CDR2 is SVGAGI. The CDR3 loop is CASFETGDRDEQYF. Here the CDR3 DNA reads TGTGCCAGCTTCGAAACAGGGGACCGCGACGAGCAGTACTTC.